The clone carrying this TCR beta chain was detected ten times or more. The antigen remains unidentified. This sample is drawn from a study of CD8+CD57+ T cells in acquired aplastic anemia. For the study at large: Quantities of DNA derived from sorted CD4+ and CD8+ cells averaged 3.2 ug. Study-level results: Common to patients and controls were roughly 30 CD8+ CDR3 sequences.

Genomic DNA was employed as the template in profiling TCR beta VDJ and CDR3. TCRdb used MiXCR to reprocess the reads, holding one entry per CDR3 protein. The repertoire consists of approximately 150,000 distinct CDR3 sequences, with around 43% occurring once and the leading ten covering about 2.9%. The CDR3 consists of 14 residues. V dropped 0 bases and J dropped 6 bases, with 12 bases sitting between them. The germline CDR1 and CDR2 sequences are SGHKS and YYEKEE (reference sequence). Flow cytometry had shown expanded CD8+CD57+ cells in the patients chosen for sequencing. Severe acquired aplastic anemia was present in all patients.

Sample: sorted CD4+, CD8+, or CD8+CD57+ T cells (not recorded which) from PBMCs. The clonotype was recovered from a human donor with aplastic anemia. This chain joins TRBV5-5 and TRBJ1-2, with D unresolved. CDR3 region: CASSLDSGLDGYTF. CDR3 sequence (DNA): TGTGCCAGCAGCTTGGACAGTGGCCTGGATGGCTACACCTTC.